The clone carrying this T cell receptor beta chain appeared a few times. The table came from immunoSEQ multiplex PCR; TCRdb's copy has only in-frame clones and leaves some out. The table lists fewer than 850,000 clones, about 78% of them singletons. This entry belongs to a study of shared clonotypes between healthy human individuals. Germline assignment: CDR1 SGDLS and CDR2 YYNGEE. V lost 4 bases and J 0 bases, leaving 8 bases between the germline ends. The CDR3 is 14 residues long. The source material was memory CD4+ T cells sorted from blood. Subset: CD45RA-negative fraction. The chain links TRBV9 to TRBJ2-1; no reliable D call. This clonotype was sampled from a woman aged 30 to 39 in good health. The CDR3 spells CASSPRHSYNEQFF. The CDR3 bases are TGTGCCAGCAGCCCTCGACACTCCTACAATGAGCAGTTCTTC.